The source of this T cell receptor beta chain is a study of identical twins. Study-wide results and limits: Reduced insertions were recorded for abundant cord blood beta clonotypes, with no such pattern in memory repertoires.

The table lists this clonotype with a few counts. The antigen remains undetermined. The V end lost 4 bases, the J end lost 5 bases, and 17 bases lay between the germline ends. This CDR3 region has 15 residues. The germline gives CDR1 LGHDT, CDR2 YNNKEL (reference sequence). TCRdb re-analysed the 5' RACE reads in MiXCR, keeping a single row per CDR3 protein. The sample consists of about 730,000 distinct CDR3 sequences, around 20% of them appearing once. This sample was also put to use in a study of T cells expressing NK-cell markers. Turning to that study: Among the eight sequenced donors, seven tested HCMV-seropositive and one tested seronegative.

The V gene is TRBV3-1, the J gene TRBJ1-1; D not certain. The sample consisted of PBMCs. The clonotype originates from a woman younger than 35 in good health. CDR3 nucleotide sequence: TGTGCCAGCAGCCGGTGGGGTAGCGGAGGGACTGAAGCTTTCTTT. It is translated as CASSRWGSGGTEAFF.